This TCR beta chain derives from a study of early T cells in non-severe SARS-CoV-2 infection. The wider study: RNA in bulk from unsorted whole blood was sequenced, and chains were unpaired.

Overall study findings and caveats: Using VDJdb, the matching emphasized anti-spike CD8 responses while missing private and CD4 specificities.

Individual cDNA molecules carried attached unique molecular identifiers. One entry per CDR3 protein, called by TCRdb with MiXCR from the 5' RACE reads. Here the sample spans roughly 80,000 distinct CDR3 sequences, 15% to 17% being singletons. This clonotype has more than one count but fewer than ten. Its matching antigen is unknown. Trimming left V 5 bases short and J 0 bases short, with 7 bases between. This CDR3 is 13 amino acids long. J is TRBJ1-1 and V is TRBV12-3 or TRBV12-4, with no clear D. The specimen sequenced was whole blood. This receptor was obtained from an adult who was a healthcare worker with PCR-confirmed SARS-CoV-2 infection or an uninfected control (not recorded which). The CDR3 is CASSQRMNTEAFF. Written as DNA, the CDR3 is TGTGCCAGCAGTCAGCGGATGAACACTGAAGCTTTCTTT.